This T cell receptor (beta chain) was sequenced in a study of T cell clonotyping in hematopoietic cell transplantation. Study-level findings and limits: Few recipient clonotypes overlapped donors; over 97% were de novo at given depth. Higher Inverse Simpson Index values in graft donor and pretransplant recipient predicted broader posttransplant TCR diversity. Cells were unsorted, so CD4 and CD8 contributions were not separated. Recipient TCR diversity dropped after transplant; expanded clonotypes rose from day 30 to 180.

The table came from immunoSEQ multiplex PCR; TCRdb's copy has only in-frame clones and leaves some out. The table lists more than 65,000 clones, roughly 94% of them singletons. Concerning this clone: The antigen is unknown.

V shed 5 bases and J shed 5 bases, with 6 bases lying between them. The length of the CDR3 is 12 residues. Germline CDR1 and CDR2: MGHDK and SYGVNS. Sequenced sample: peripheral blood mononuclear cells. The TCR was taken from a man aged 45-60 years in good health. Some clones in this sample may be carry-over from other donors' samples. The rearrangement uses TRBV25-1 and TRBJ1-4; D ambiguous. In nucleotides, the CDR3 is TGTGCCAGCAGTTCTTCAAATGAAAAACTGTTTTTT. It encodes CASSSSNEKLFF.